The 3 T cell receptor beta chains presented below share a single source sample, sequenced in a study of T-cell reconstitution after alpha-beta-depleted transplantation in children. TCRbeta library construction was performed incorporating unique molecular identifiers. One entry per CDR3 protein, called by TCRdb with MiXCR from the PCR reads. The sample includes approximately 500,000 distinct CDR3 sequences, about 10% of them seen just once. The material was PBMCs, obtained before TCRalphabeta/CD19-depleted stem cell transplant. The origin of the receptors is a child aged 2-15 years with inherited bone marrow failure, due to receive a stem cell transplant.

This clonotype has more than one count but fewer than ten. The J gene is TRBJ2-7, the V gene TRBV7-2; D remains ambiguous. V shed 5 bases and J shed 6 bases, with 14 bases lying between them. The CDR3 consists of 13 residues. The germline CDR1 and CDR2 sequences are SGHTA and FQGNSA. The CDR3 DNA reads as TGTGCCAGCAGCGTATTGCGGTCTACCGAGCAGTACTTC. The encoded protein is CASSVLRSTEQYF.

Many counts were recorded for this clonotype. This chain joins TRBV10-3 and TRBJ2-3; possibly TRBD1 for D (5 bases). Germline CDR1 reads ENHRY; CDR2 reads SYGVKD. The CDR3 loop spans 13 amino acids. The germline V and J ends were trimmed by 3 bases and 3 bases, with 7 bases remaining between them. The CDR3 spells CAISDAGTDTQYF. DNA of the CDR3: TGTGCCATCAGTGACGCAGGGACAGATACGCAGTATTTT.

This clonotype was observed at least ten times. The rearrangement uses TRBV20-1 and TRBJ1-3; tentatively, D is TRBD1 (5 bases). CDR1 and CDR2 from the germline V gene are DFQATT and SNEGSKA (reference sequence). V lost 5 bases to trimming and J lost 2 bases, with 19 bases between them. The length of the CDR3 is 16 residues. CDR3 in DNA: TGCAGTGCTGAATCGGCAGGGTGGAAAACTGGAAACACCATATATTTT. Its protein is CSAESAGWKTGNTIYF.